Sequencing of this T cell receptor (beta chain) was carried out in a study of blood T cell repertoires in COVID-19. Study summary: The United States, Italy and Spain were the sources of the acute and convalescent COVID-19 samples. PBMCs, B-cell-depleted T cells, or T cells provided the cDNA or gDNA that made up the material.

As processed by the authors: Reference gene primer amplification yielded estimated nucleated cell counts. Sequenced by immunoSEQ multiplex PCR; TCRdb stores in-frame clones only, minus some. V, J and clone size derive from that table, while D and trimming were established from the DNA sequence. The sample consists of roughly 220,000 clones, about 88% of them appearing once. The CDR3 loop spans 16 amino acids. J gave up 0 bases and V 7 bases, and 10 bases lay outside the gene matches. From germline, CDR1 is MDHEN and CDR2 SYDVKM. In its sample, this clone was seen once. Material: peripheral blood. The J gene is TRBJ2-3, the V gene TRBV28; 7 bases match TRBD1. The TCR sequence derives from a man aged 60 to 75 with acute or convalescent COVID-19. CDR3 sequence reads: CASNPEGASSTDTQYF. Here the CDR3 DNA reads TGTGCCAGCAACCCCGAGGGGGCTTCTAGCACAGATACGCAGTATTTT.